A selection of T cell receptor beta chains follows, all from one sample in a study of blood T cells in healthy people across ages. TCRdb fed the 5' RACE reads into MiXCR, producing one record per CDR3 protein. The table lists approximately 790,000 distinct CDR3 sequences, around 62% of them singletons. The specimen sequenced was blood. These receptor sequences come from a man aged 25 to 45 in good health. CDR3s include the opening cysteine and the closing phenylalanine or tryptophan. A D gene is named only where the DNA matches it firmly. Only part of the rows carry a size: once, few, many, or a class if the clone is expanded.

>TRBV27|-|TRBJ1-5|-
CASSFRRPSNQPQHF
TGTGCCAGCAGTTTTCGACGGCCGAGCAATCAGCCCCAGCATTTT
>TRBV11-2|-|TRBJ2-2|-
CASSIFWGGAPGELFF
TGTGCCAGCAGCATATTTTGGGGGGGGGCACCCGGGGAGCTGTTTTTT
>TRBV25-1|-|TRBJ1-4|few
CASSDPQLGGSNEKLFF
TGTGCCAGCAGTGACCCTCAATTAGGTGGATCTAATGAAAAACTGTTTTTT
>TRBV7-3|-|TRBJ2-2|-
CASSLRGRGTGELFF
TGTGCCAGCAGCTTAAGGGGACGGGGGACCGGGGAGCTGTTTTTT
>TRBV10-3|-|TRBJ2-2|few
CAIRRSFDTGELFF
TGTGCCATCAGGCGGAGTTTCGACACCGGGGAGCTGTTTTTT
>TRBV10-3|-|TRBJ2-7|-
CAISESQQGLYEQYF
TGTGCCATCAGTGAGAGCCAACAGGGCCTCTACGAGCAGTACTTC
>TRBV12-5|TRBD1|TRBJ2-5|-
CAIPEEGTGQETQYF
TGTGCTATTCCTGAAGAGGGGACAGGACAAGAGACCCAGTACTTC
>TRBV28|TRBD1|TRBJ2-1|-
CASSFPRQTGGFYDEQFF
TGTGCCAGCAGTTTTCCCCGTCAGACAGGGGGCTTCTACGATGAGCAGTTCTTC
>TRBV5-1|-|TRBJ1-2|-
CASSSPTGFYGYTF
TGCGCCAGCAGCAGTCCAACAGGTTTCTATGGCTACACCTTC
>TRBV15|TRBD1|TRBJ2-7|few
CATSRDDGDSSYEQYF
TGTGCCACCAGCAGAGATGACGGGGACAGCTCCTACGAGCAGTACTTC
>TRBV7-9|-|TRBJ2-6|-
CASSFRPGSGANVLTF
TGTGCCAGCAGCTTCAGGCCGGGCTCTGGGGCCAACGTCCTGACTTTC